The 12 T cell receptor beta chains presented below share a single source sample, sequenced in a study of cytomegalovirus exposure and HLA in healthy donors. PCR involved 60 Vbeta and 13 Jbeta primers. Some clones are missing from TCRdb's copy, which holds only in-frame ones; the method was immunoSEQ multiplex PCR. The sample contains roughly 100,000 clones, roughly 80% of which appear only once. Source material: PBMCs. These receptors were obtained from a man aged 40-49 years in good health and CMV-seronegative.

This clone was observed a single time. The gene calls are TRBV6-6 and TRBJ2-5, with 7 bases identical to TRBD1. Germline V CDR1 and CDR2: MNHNY, SVGAGI (reference sequence). Losses at the gene ends were 0 bases for V and 1 base for J; bases not matched to a gene: 5. This CDR3 spans 16 amino acids. The CDR3 loop is CASSYSRGPSQETQYF. CDR3 sequence (DNA): TGTGCCAGCAGTTACTCGAGGGGGCCATCCCAAGAGACCCAGTACTTC.

This chain links TRBV6-6 with TRBJ1-5, with TRBD1 as a possible D gene (5 bases). The V and J ends lost 0 bases and 4 bases respectively, with 13 bases between them. Per the germline V gene, CDR1 is MNHNY and CDR2 is SVGAGI (reference sequence). The CDR3 loop spans 16 amino acids. CDR3 DNA: TGTGCCAGCAGTTACTCGACGGGGGGTAGGAATCAGCCCCAGCATTTT. Its translation is CASSYSTGGRNQPQHF.

The CDR3 loop is CASSHRGLSTDTQYF. The CDR3 region has the DNA TGTGCCAGCAGTCACAGGGGCTTAAGCACAGATACGCAGTATTTT. This chain connects TRBV27 to TRBJ2-3, with TRBD1 identical over 7 bases. Germline V CDR1 and CDR2: MNHEY, SMNVEV (reference sequence). V lost 5 bases and J lost 0; bases outside the gene matches: 5. CDR3 length equals 15 residues.

In its sample, this clone was seen once. The rearrangement uses TRBV25-1 and TRBJ1-3; D call uncertain. Judging by the DNA end, TRBJ2-2 fits better; the J call may be wrong. Germline CDR1 MGHDK, CDR2 SYGVNS. The CDR3 extends over 13 amino acids. Here the CDR3 DNA reads TGTGCCAGCAGTGAATATAACACCGGGGAGCTGTTTTTT. Translated: CASSEYNTGELFF.

The chain's CDR3 is CASSLDSHGVDSPLHF. Written as DNA, the CDR3 is TGTGCCAGCAGCTTAGACAGCCACGGGGTGGATTCACCCCTCCACTTT. The chain employs TRBV11-2 and TRBJ1-6; D unresolved. V lost 0 bases to trimming and J lost 8 bases, with 14 bases between them. The CDR3 totals 16 residues. Per the germline V gene, CDR1 is SGHAT and CDR2 is FQNNGV. The full variable domain, with the rest looked up from reference TRBV11-2 and TRBJ1-6, is EAGVAQSPRYKIIEKRQSVAFWCNPISGHATLYWYQQILGQGPKLLIQFQNNGVVDDSQLPKDRFSAERLKGVDSTLKIQPAKLEDSAVYLCASSLDSHGVDSPLHFGNGTRLTVT.

This clone came up a few times. The rearrangement links TRBV10-2 to TRBJ2-7; TRBD1 matches at 8 bases. Germline values: CDR1 WSHSY, CDR2 SAAADI. The CDR3 runs 14 residues. V shed 7 bases, J shed 3 bases, and the junction held 8 bases outside the gene matches. In DNA form, the CDR3 reads TGCGCCAGCACCGGGACAGGCCTCAACTACGAGCAGTACTTC. Its protein product is CASTGTGLNYEQYF.

The rearrangement joins TRBV6-1 to TRBJ1-4, with 8 nucleotides matching TRBD1. This CDR3 is built from 15 residues. Germline loops: CDR1 MNHNS, CDR2 SASEGT. J lost 7 bases, V lost 6 bases, and 10 bases had no gene match. Here the CDR3 DNA reads TGTGCCAGCAGCCGTAGGACAGGGACGGGTGAAAAACTGTTTTTT. It codes for CASSRRTGTGEKLFF.

The chain is built from TRBV9 and TRBJ2-5; TRBD2 agrees at 7 bases. The CDR3 loop spans 14 amino acids. Germline CDR1 is SGDLS and CDR2 is YYNGEE. With V trimmed by 0 bases and J by 9 bases, 8 bases remained unmatched. The CDR3 protein is CASSVDQGREAQYF. In DNA form, the CDR3 reads TGTGCCAGCAGCGTAGATCAAGGTCGGGAGGCCCAGTACTTC.

CDR3 sequence: CASKTGQGNQPQHF. CDR3 in DNA: TGTGCCAGCAAAACCGGACAGGGCAATCAGCCCCAGCATTTT. This sequence joins TRBV5-5 and TRBJ1-5, with 7 bases aligning to TRBD1. Germline V gives CDR1 SGHKS, CDR2 YYEKEE (reference sequence). Losses at the gene ends were 6 bases for V and 2 bases for J; bases not matched to a gene: 5. The CDR3 runs to 14 residues.

Only one count was recorded for this clone. The chain couples TRBV7-2 to TRBJ2-3; 9 nucleotides agree with TRBD1. CDR1 and CDR2 from the germline V gene are SGHTA and FQGNSA. This CDR3 has 15 amino acids. V dropped 4 bases and J dropped 3; count of bases not matched to a gene: 5. The CDR3 DNA reads as TGTGCCAGCAGCTCTAGGGACAGGGAGACAGATACGCAGTATTTT. This encodes CASSSRDRETDTQYF.

The chain combines TRBV19 with TRBJ2-1; 9 nucleotides match TRBD1. The CDR3 sequence is 16 residues long. V trimming: 4 bases; J trimming: 5 bases; junction bases outside the gene matches: 9. Germline loops: CDR1 LNHDA, CDR2 SQIVND (reference sequence). CDR3 coding DNA: TGTGCCAGTAGTACACTCCCGGGACAGGGTAACAATGAGCAGTTCTTC. This gives the protein CASSTLPGQGNNEQFF.

The chain links TRBV11-3 to TRBJ2-5, with TRBD1 matching 9 bases. Germline CDR1 is SGHNT and CDR2 is YENEEA. Trimming removed 5 bases from V and 5 bases from J; junction bases left unmatched: 12. There are 16 residues in the CDR3. The DNA for the CDR3 is TGTGCCAGCAGCCCGGGAACCGGGACAGGGATGGAGACCCAGTACTTC. Protein sequence: CASSPGTGTGMETQYF.